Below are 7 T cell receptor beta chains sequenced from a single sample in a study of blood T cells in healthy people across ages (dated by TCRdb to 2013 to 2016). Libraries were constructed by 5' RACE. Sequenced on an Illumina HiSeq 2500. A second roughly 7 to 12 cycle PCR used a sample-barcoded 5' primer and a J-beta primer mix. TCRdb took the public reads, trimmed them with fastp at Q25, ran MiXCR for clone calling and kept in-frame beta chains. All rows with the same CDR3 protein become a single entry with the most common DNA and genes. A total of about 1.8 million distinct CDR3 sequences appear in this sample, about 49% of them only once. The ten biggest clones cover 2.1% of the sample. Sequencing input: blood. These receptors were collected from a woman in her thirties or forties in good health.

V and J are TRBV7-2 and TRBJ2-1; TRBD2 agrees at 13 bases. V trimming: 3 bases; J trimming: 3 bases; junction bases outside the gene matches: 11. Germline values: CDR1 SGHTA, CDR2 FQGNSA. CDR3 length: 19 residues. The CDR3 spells CASSLFSPGLAGVYNEQFF. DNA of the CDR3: TGTGCCAGCAGCTTGTTCTCACCCGGACTAGCGGGGGTCTACAATGAGCAGTTCTTC. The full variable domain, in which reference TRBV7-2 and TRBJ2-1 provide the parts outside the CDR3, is GAGVSQSPSNKVTEKGKDVELRCDPISGHTALYWYRQSLGQGLEFLIYFQGNSAPDKSGLPSDRFSAERTGGSVSTLTIQRTQQEDSAVYLCASSLFSPGLAGVYNEQFFGPGTRLTVL.

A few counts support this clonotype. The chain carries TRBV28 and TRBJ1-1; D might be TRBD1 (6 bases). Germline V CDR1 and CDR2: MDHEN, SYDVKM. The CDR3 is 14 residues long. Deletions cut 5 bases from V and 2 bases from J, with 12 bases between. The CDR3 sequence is CASSPHRVNTEAFF. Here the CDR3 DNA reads TGTGCCAGCAGTCCCCACAGGGTAAACACTGAAGCTTTCTTT.

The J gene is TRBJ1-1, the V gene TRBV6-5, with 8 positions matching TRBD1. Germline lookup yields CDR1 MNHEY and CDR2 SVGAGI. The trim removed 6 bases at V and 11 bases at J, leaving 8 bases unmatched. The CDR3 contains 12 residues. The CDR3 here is CASRSTTGVAFF. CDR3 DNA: TGTGCCAGCAGATCGACGACAGGGGTCGCTTTCTTT.

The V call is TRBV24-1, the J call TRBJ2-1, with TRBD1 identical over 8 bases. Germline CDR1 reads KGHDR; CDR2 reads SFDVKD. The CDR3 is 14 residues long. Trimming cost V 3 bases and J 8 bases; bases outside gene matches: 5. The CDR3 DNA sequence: TGTGCCACCAGTGATGGGCTGACAGGGGATGAGCAGTTCTTC. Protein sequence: CATSDGLTGDEQFF.

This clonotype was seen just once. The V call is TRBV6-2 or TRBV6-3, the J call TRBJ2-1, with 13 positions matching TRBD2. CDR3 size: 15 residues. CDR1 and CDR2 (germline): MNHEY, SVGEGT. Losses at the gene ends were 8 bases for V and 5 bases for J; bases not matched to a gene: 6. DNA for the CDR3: TGTGCCAGCGGTTGGGGGACTAGCGGGGACAATGAGCAGTTCTTC. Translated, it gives CASGWGTSGDNEQFF.

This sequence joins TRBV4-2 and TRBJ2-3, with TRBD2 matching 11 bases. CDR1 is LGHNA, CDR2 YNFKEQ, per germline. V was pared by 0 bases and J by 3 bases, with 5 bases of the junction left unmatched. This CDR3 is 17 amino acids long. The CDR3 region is CASSQDPGLAVTDTQYF. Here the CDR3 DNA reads TGTGCCAGCAGCCAAGACCCGGGACTAGCGGTAACAGATACGCAGTATTTT.

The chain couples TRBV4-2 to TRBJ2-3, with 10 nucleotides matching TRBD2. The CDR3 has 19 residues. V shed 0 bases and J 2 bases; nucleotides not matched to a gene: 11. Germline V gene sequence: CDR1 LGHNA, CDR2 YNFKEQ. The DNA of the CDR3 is TGTGCCAGCAGCCAAGAAGGGCTGGAGCGGGGGGGCCTCACAGATACGCAGTATTTT. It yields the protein CASSQEGLERGGLTDTQYF.